One sample yielded the 25 T cell receptor beta chains listed below, sequenced in a study of blood T cell repertoires in COVID-19. Assay used: immunoSEQ multiplex PCR; TCRdb lists only in-frame clones, some missing. The sample comprises about 240,000 clones, 80% to 90% of which are singletons, and around 4% rests with the top ten. Sequenced input: PBMCs or T cells enriched from blood (not recorded which). These receptors all stem from a woman younger than 45 who had recovered from COVID-19.

The V call is TRBV24-1, the J call TRBJ1-4; D may be TRBD1 (5 bases). V lost 6 bases and J 5 bases, leaving 9 bases between the germline ends. CDR1 KGHDR and CDR2 SFDVKD come from the germline V gene. The CDR3 runs 13 residues. DNA of the CDR3: TGTGCCACCAGTCAGTCAGGGAATGAAAAACTGTTTTTT. It encodes CATSQSGNEKLFF.

The chain links TRBV7-9 to TRBJ1-1, with D unclear. Germline CDR1 and CDR2: SEHNR and FQNEAQ (reference sequence). The V and J ends lost 7 bases and 1 base respectively, with 13 bases between them. The CDR3 totals 14 residues. CDR3 nucleotides: TGTGCCAGCATCCCTAGCAGGCGGAACACTGAAGCTTTCTTT. Translated, it gives CASIPSRRNTEAFF.

In DNA, the CDR3 is TGTGCCAGCAGTTACCTTGGACTAGCGGGAATTTATACCCGCTCCTACGAGCAGTACTTC. Its protein is CASSYLGLAGIYTRSYEQYF. The V call is TRBV6-2 or TRBV6-3, the J call TRBJ2-7; 12 nucleotides line up with TRBD2. Germline V lookup: CDR1 MNHEY, CDR2 SVGEGT. The CDR3 loop spans 20 amino acids. V dropped 2 bases and J dropped 0; count of bases not matched to a gene: 14.

The chain recombines TRBV4-2 with TRBJ1-2; TRBD1 aligns across 8 bases. V was clipped by 3 bases and J by 2 bases; unmatched bases: 5. Germline V gene data show CDR1 as LGHNA and CDR2 as YNFKEQ. The CDR3 consists of 15 residues. The CDR3, as DNA: TGTGCCAGCAGCCAGGAGGACAGGGCGAACTATGGCTACACCTTC. Amino acid sequence: CASSQEDRANYGYTF.

The chain joins TRBV4-3 to TRBJ2-5, with 7 bases aligning to TRBD2. CDR1 is LGHNA, CDR2 YSLEER, per germline. V shed 1 base and J 3 bases; nucleotides not matched to a gene: 8. This CDR3 contains 16 residues. CDR3 DNA: TGCGCCAGCAGCCAAGCGTTGGGGGGGGTGGAAGAGACCCAGTACTTC. Its translation is CASSQALGGVEETQYF.

This sequence joins TRBV7-2 and TRBJ2-5, with 9 nucleotides matching TRBD1. There are 16 residues in the CDR3. The germline V gene has CDR1 SGHTA and CDR2 FQGNSA. J was trimmed by 5 bases and V by 1 base; bases with no gene match: 8. CDR3 sequence: CASSLGGTGLSETQYF. The CDR3 nucleotides are TGTGCCAGCAGCTTAGGAGGGACAGGGTTATCGGAGACCCAGTACTTC.

In DNA form, the CDR3 reads TGTGCCAGCAGTTTAGGCCAGGGGGGATACGAGCAGTACTTC. As protein: CASSLGQGGYEQYF. The chain is built from TRBV27 and TRBJ2-7; a possible D gene is TRBD1 (7 bases). V lost 2 bases, J lost 4 bases, and 12 bases lay in between. This CDR3 has 14 residues. Germline V gene lookup returns CDR1 MNHEY and CDR2 SMNVEV (reference sequence).

CDR3 sequence (DNA): TGTGCCAGCAGCCGGAACCGGGACAGGACCTACGAGCAGTACTTC. It encodes CASSRNRDRTYEQYF. J is TRBJ2-7 and V is TRBV7-2; 8 positions match TRBD1. Looked up from germline, CDR1 is SGHTA and CDR2 is FQGNSA. V lost 5 bases to trimming and J lost 2 bases; unmatched junction nucleotides: 8. There are 15 residues in the CDR3. Combining the CDR3 with reference TRBV7-2 and TRBJ2-7 gives the whole variable domain GAGVSQSPSNKVTEKGKDVELRCDPISGHTALYWYRQSLGQGLEFLIYFQGNSAPDKSGLPSDRFSAERTGGSVSTLTIQRTQQEDSAVYLCASSRNRDRTYEQYFGPGTRLTVT.

V gene TRBV7-3 combines with J gene TRBJ2-1; 9 bases match TRBD2. The length of the CDR3 is 15 residues. The germline CDR1 and CDR2 sequences are SGHTA and FQGTGA. V lost 5 bases to trimming and J lost 8 bases; unmatched junction nucleotides: 10. Here the CDR3 DNA reads TGTGCCAGCAGCCGGGGGCAAAGCGGGAGGTATGAGCAGTTCTTC. Amino acid sequence: CASSRGQSGRYEQFF.

J is TRBJ1-1 and V is TRBV5-6; D unclear. The ends were cut back, 4 bases at V and 1 base at J, with 5 bases in the middle. There are 12 residues in the CDR3. CDR1 and CDR2 from the germline V gene are SGHDT and YYEEEE. The CDR3 is CASSRGNTEAFF. The CDR3 DNA follows: TGTGCCAGCAGCCGGGGGAACACTGAAGCTTTCTTT.

The V gene is TRBV15, the J gene TRBJ1-1; 9 nucleotides agree with TRBD1. CDR3 length equals 14 residues. The germline V gene has CDR1 LNHNV and CDR2 YYDKDF (reference sequence). The V and J ends lost 2 bases and 5 bases, in that order; junction bases with no gene match: 3. The CDR3 region is CATSRRTGVTEAFF. CDR3 coding DNA: TGTGCCACCAGCAGACGGACAGGGGTGACTGAAGCTTTCTTT.

This sequence joins TRBV7-2 and TRBJ1-4; no clear D gene. CDR1 is SGHTA and CDR2 is FQGNSA in the germline V gene. V lost 5 bases, J lost 16 bases, and 17 bases lay in between. The CDR3 is 12 residues long. Here the CDR3 reads CASSPDGGFQFF. The CDR3 DNA reads as TGTGCCAGCAGCCCCGATGGCGGTTTTCAGTTTTTT.

This clone was counted only a few times. The chain joins TRBV7-2 to TRBJ1-3; D might be TRBD1 (5 bases). The V end was cut by 4 bases, the J end by 4 bases, with 17 bases between. Germline lookup yields CDR1 SGHTA and CDR2 FQGNSA. This CDR3 spans 16 amino acids. The CDR3 DNA reads TGTGCCAGCAGCTCCCAAGGAAGGGCAGGGGGAAACACCATATATTTT. Its translation: CASSSQGRAGGNTIYF.

This sequence joins TRBV4-1 and TRBJ2-1, with TRBD2 identical over 7 bases. V was clipped by 5 bases and J by 8 bases; unmatched bases: 6. Germline loops: CDR1 MGHRA, CDR2 YSYEKL. The CDR3 length is 13 residues. This chain's CDR3 is CASSSREFYEQFF. In nucleotides, the CDR3 is TGCGCCAGCAGCTCGCGGGAGTTCTATGAGCAGTTCTTC.

This chain links TRBV28 with TRBJ1-2, with a tentative D call TRBD1 (5 bases). The CDR3 spans 13 residues. Between the trimmed V and J ends, which lost 6 bases and 7 bases, there was a span of 15 bases. Germline V gene sequence: CDR1 MDHEN, CDR2 SYDVKM. The CDR3 is CASRIRDSSGYTF. CDR3 sequence (DNA): TGTGCCAGCAGAATACGGGACTCCTCTGGCTACACCTTC.

The V call is TRBV18, the J call TRBJ1-5, with 9 bases matching TRBD1. V gave up 3 bases and J gave up 4 bases; unmatched junction bases: 4. Germline CDR1 is KGHSH and CDR2 is LQKENI. There are 15 residues in the CDR3. The CDR3 spells CASSPSGTGNQPQHF. DNA of the CDR3: TGTGCCAGCTCACCTTCCGGGACAGGGAATCAGCCCCAGCATTTT.

CDR3 sequence reads: CASSDWRVSSGNTIYF. CDR3 nucleotides: TGTGCCAGCAGTGATTGGAGGGTCTCCTCTGGAAACACCATATATTTT. The chain links TRBV2 to TRBJ1-3, with D unresolved. The germline gives CDR1 SNHLY, CDR2 FYNNEI. The CDR3 has 16 residues. Trimming stripped 3 bases from V and 0 bases from J, with 12 bases between.

The V call is TRBV30, the J call TRBJ1-4, with D possibly TRBD1 on 5 matching bases. CDR1 GTSNPN and CDR2 SVGIG come from the germline V gene (reference sequence). This CDR3 spans 13 amino acids. Trimming removed 5 bases at V and 8 bases at J, with 15 bases between. The CDR3 reads CAWVDRNKEKLFF. Here the CDR3 DNA reads TGTGCCTGGGTAGACAGAAATAAGGAAAAACTGTTTTTT.

CDR3 in amino acids: CASKPSGQPQHF. In DNA, the CDR3 is TGTGCCAGCAAACCCTCAGGTCAGCCCCAGCATTTT. The genes are TRBV28 and TRBJ1-5, with unresolved D. V gave up 7 bases and J gave up 6 bases, with 10 bases separating them. Germline values: CDR1 MDHEN, CDR2 SYDVKM. This CDR3 is 12 amino acids long.

The chain has TRBV27 and TRBJ2-1; maybe TRBD1 (5 bases). Deletions cut 6 bases from V and 13 bases from J, with 22 bases between. This CDR3 has 14 amino acids. CDR1 is MNHEY, CDR2 SMNVEV, per germline (reference sequence). The CDR3 nucleotides are TGTGCCAGCAGAATCTTCCCCCAGGGTCTTCCCCAGTTCTTC. It encodes CASRIFPQGLPQFF.

This rearrangement joins TRBV28 to TRBJ2-1, with D uncertain. Germline V gene sequence: CDR1 MDHEN, CDR2 SYDVKM. V was cut by 5 bases and J by 0 bases, with 11 bases left in between. The CDR3 sequence is 15 residues long. The CDR3 DNA reads TGTGCCAGCAGTAATACCTACAGCTCCTACAATGAGCAGTTCTTC. Amino acid sequence: CASSNTYSSYNEQFF.

This clone was recorded a few times. The V gene is TRBV6-2 or TRBV6-3, the J gene TRBJ2-1; 13 bases align to TRBD2. From germline, CDR1 is MNHEY and CDR2 SVGEGT. CDR3 size: 17 residues. Trimming cost V 4 bases and J 7 bases; bases outside gene matches: 10. The CDR3 nucleotides are TGTGCCAGCAGTTCGCTCATAGGACTAGCGGGAGTTAATGAGCAGTTCTTC. Encoded protein: CASSSLIGLAGVNEQFF.

The chain carries TRBV19 and TRBJ2-7; 7 bases line up with TRBD1. Germline CDR1 LNHDA, CDR2 SQIVND (reference sequence). After removal of 3 bases from V and 6 bases from J, the junction contained 5 bases not matched to a gene. This CDR3 spans 13 amino acids. The CDR3 sequence: CASSIGQVSEQYF. The CDR3 DNA reads TGTGCCAGTAGTATCGGACAGGTGAGCGAGCAGTACTTC.

The V call is TRBV27, the J call TRBJ2-5; D perhaps matches TRBD2 (6 bases). Trimming pared 1 base from V and 3 bases from J, leaving 9 bases between. CDR3 length: 14 residues. The germline V gene encodes CDR1 MNHEY and CDR2 SMNVEV (reference sequence). The CDR3 reads CASSLWRGEETQYF. In DNA, the CDR3 is TGTGCCAGCAGTTTATGGCGGGGCGAAGAGACCCAGTACTTC.

The genes are TRBV20-1 and TRBJ2-2, with 11 bases that match TRBD2. The CDR3 has 14 residues. The J segment lost 6 bases and the V segment lost 3 bases, leaving 3 bases of the junction unmatched. The germline V gene encodes CDR1 DFQATT and CDR2 SNEGSKA (reference sequence). The CDR3 loop reads CSASSGRAAGELFF. As DNA, the CDR3 is TGCAGTGCTAGTAGCGGGAGGGCGGCCGGGGAGCTGTTTTTT.